The TCR beta chain described here comes from a study of T cells in Graves' hyperthyroidism and ophthalmopathy (dated by TCRdb to about 2019). About the investigation overall: Peripheral blood samples were taken at initial diagnosis, before any treatment was given. In several Graves' hyperthyroidism patients, the study also compared T-cell repertoires from thyroid tissue with T-cell repertoires from blood. To identify TCR V-J signatures that set the groups apart, the researchers used a discovery cohort of 100 or so patients, made up of fewer than 50 with Graves' ophthalmopathy and some 55 with stable Graves' hyperthyroidism. The paper reports TCR Vbeta CDR3 sequencing of some 140 peripheral blood samples: 43 ophthalmopathy, about 75 hyperthyroidism and 17 progressor patients. Prospective prediction of ophthalmopathy was tested in an independent validation cohort consisting of some 18 hyperthyroidism patients and some 15 patients who later progressed to ophthalmopathy. The 100 or so discovery patients were randomly split 7:3 into training and test sets. Once sampling was done, hyperthyroidism patients were given methimazole at a starting dose of 30 mg daily, whereas ophthalmopathy patients were given high-dose intravenous methylprednisolone. Points the paper makes about the study in general: No statistical method was used to set the sample size in advance, and investigators knew the group allocation. Most expanded thyroid clonotypes (frequency above 0.001) were also found in blood, which suggests that blood repertoires may mirror thyroid immune responses. During validation, the model predicted progression to ophthalmopathy a median of approximately 6.5 months ahead of onset, with 70.59% sensitivity and roughly 72% specificity. A 13 V-J signature model separated ophthalmopathy from stable hyperthyroidism, with over 85% sensitivity and just under 84% specificity in cross-validation and 80%/75% in testing.

The hyperthyroidism patients were between 18 and 65 years old and newly diagnosed, with a disease duration of less than 2 months. Any patient with an uncontrolled infection, another autoimmune disease, pregnancy or lactation was excluded. Clinical symptoms, serum thyroxine and TRAb, thyroid ultrasound, and orbital computed tomography formed the basis for the diagnoses. Blood from progressor patients was drawn when they were first diagnosed with hyperthyroidism, before any ophthalmopathy symptoms appeared. Ficoll-Paque density gradient centrifugation was used to isolate PBMCs from approximately 10 ml of fresh peripheral blood. Progressor patients were first diagnosed with Graves' hyperthyroidism and then developed ophthalmopathy during follow-up. Total RNA was extracted with Trizol reagent, and quality was checked on an Agilent 2100 Bioanalyzer. On this clonotype itself: Its binding antigen is unknown. Base qualities are not provided; no much larger clone lies one nucleotide away.

TCR beta CDR3 regions were amplified from RNA transcripts. The first round of RT-PCR for the TCR CDR3 was performed with the HTBI primer set and the Qiagen OneStep RT-PCR kit. Libraries were constructed in a second round of multiplex PCR, after which size selection and purification were carried out. Paired-end sequencing of the libraries was performed with 100 bp reads on an Illumina HiSeq2000. For the original study's pipeline: Raw data were processed with SOAPnuke, discarding reads with adapters, uncalled bases, mean Phred below 15, or no exact constant-primer or identifier match. High-quality paired reads were merged using COPE v1.2.5, and each unique nucleotide sequence was defined as a clonotype. Clonotypes were aligned to IMGT TRBV, TRBD and TRBJ reference segments using MiTCR v1.1. The analysis was restricted to V-J combinations with a frequency above 0.0001, which together covered 99.2% of the repertoires. The TCS score was defined as F50 (clonal expansion) divided by E x V (chaos), with BLOSUM62-based TCRdist calculated between CDR3 peptides within each V-J. Welch's t-statistics and random forest reduced some 510 V-J features to 10 to 15, which were used in a naive Bayes classifier (R e1071). The raw public reads went through TCRdb reprocessing: fastp at Q25, MiXCR clone calling, in-frame beta chains kept. Every CDR3 protein is listed once, alongside the most common genes and DNA of its rows. It is TCRdb's table, rather than the study itself, that gives the V and J calls and clone size. Here the sample has under 450,000 distinct CDR3 sequences; about 18% occur a single time. The ten largest make up approximately 35% of the sample.

Via the germline V gene, CDR1 is MDHEN and CDR2 SYDVKM. The germline ends are 7 bases apart after V is trimmed by 8 bases and J by 0 bases. Inclusive of the bounding cysteine and phenylalanine, the CDR3 is 12 residues long. This entry keeps only the CDR3 DNA: 36 bases, framed from base 1. The receptor's source is a woman under 40 with Graves' hyperthyroidism that later progressed to Graves' ophthalmopathy. The sample taken for sequencing was blood. The rearranged segments are TRBV28 and TRBJ1-2; the D gene identity is not certain. The CDR3 protein sequence reads: CASRVANYGYTF. The base sequence is TGTGCCAGCCGGGTAGCTAACTATGGCTACACCTTC.